Here is one T cell receptor (beta chain) with its context. Its matching antigen is unknown. 60 Vbeta and 13 Jbeta primers were used in PCR. Data came from immunoSEQ multiplex PCR; TCRdb stores just in-frame clones and leaves some out. The sample records about 160,000 clones, about three quarters being singletons. The entry originates in a study of cytomegalovirus exposure and HLA in healthy donors. Study-level points and caveats: Published work reported that the classifier diagnosed cytomegalovirus status with high specificity and sensitivity.

Trimming cost V 0 bases and J 8 bases, with 13 bases left between them. Germline lookup yields CDR1 LNHNV and CDR2 YYDKDF (reference sequence). The CDR3 covers 15 residues. The sample was PBMCs. The clonotype was recovered from a man between 18 and 35 years old in good health and CMV-seronegative. J is TRBJ1-4 and V is TRBV15; the D gene is possibly TRBD1 (5 bases). The CDR3 protein is CATSRDFQGGEKLFF. CDR3 in DNA: TGTGCCACCAGCAGAGATTTTCAGGGAGGGGAAAAACTGTTTTTT.